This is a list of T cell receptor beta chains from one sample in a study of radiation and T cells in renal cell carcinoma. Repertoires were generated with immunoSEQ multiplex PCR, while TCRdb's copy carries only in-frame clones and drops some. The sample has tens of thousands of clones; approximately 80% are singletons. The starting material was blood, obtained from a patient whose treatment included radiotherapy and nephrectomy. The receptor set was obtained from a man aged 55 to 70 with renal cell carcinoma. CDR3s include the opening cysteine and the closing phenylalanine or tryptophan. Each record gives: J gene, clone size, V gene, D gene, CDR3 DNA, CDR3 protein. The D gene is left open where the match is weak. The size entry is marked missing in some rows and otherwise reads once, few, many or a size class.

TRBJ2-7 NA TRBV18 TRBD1 TGTGCCAGCTCACCCCGACAGGGGGCCGGGGACGAGCAGTACTTC CASSPRQGAGDEQYF
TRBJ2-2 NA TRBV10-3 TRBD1 TGTGCCTCAGGGGGCACCGGGGAGCTGTTTTTT CASGGTGELFF
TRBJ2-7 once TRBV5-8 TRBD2 TGTGCCAGCAGCGGGACTAGCGGGAGGGCCTACGAGCAGTACTTC CASSGTSGRAYEQYF
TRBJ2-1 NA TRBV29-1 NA TGCAGCGTAAAACCAGGGGACCGAGAGCAGTTCTTC CSVKPGDREQFF
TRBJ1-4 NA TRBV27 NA TGTGCCAGCAGTTTAGTTTGGGACATGGGGCGGTCGAATGAAAAACTGTTTTTT CASSLVWDMGRSNEKLFF
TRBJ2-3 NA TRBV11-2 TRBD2 TGTGCCAGCAGCCCCGGCGGTGGGGAGCGGGAAGTGGAAGATACGCAGTATTTT CASSPGGGEREVEDTQYF
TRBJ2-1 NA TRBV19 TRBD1 TGTGCCAGTAGTATTGCCGGGACAGGGAGGAATGAGCAGTTCTTC CASSIAGTGRNEQFF
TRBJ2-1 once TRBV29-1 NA TGCAGCGTTGACGAGGGGTACAATGAGCAGTTCTTC CSVDEGYNEQFF
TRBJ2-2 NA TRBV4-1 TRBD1 TGCGCCAGCAGCACCCCCGGGACAGGGACCGGGGAGCTGTTTTTT CASSTPGTGTGELFF
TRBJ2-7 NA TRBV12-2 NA TGTGCAAGTCCCACCGCTAGCGGGAGTAGAGCCTACGAGCAGTACTTC CASPTASGSRAYEQYF
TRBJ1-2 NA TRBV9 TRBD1 TGTGCCAGCAGCGGGACAGGGGAAGGTGGCTACACCTTC CASSGTGEGGYTF
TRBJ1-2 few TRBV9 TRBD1 TGTGCCAGCGGACCGACCGGGACAGGGTATTATGGCTACACCTTC CASGPTGTGYYGYTF
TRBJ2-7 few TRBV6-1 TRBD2 TGTGCCAGCAGTGACCCGACTAGCGGGAGAAACTCCTACGAGCAGTACTTC CASSDPTSGRNSYEQYF
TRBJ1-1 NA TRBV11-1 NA TGTGCCAGCAGCTTAGGTCTCAACACTGAAGCTTTCTTT CASSLGLNTEAFF
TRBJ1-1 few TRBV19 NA TGTGCCAGTAGTATTGGGGTGAACACTGAAGCTTTCTTT CASSIGVNTEAFF
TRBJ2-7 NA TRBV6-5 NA TGTGCCAGCAGTTGGAGGACCAAGGACGACGAGCAGTACTTC CASSWRTKDDEQYF
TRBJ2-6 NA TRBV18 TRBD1 TGTGCCAGCTCACCGGAGGGACAGGCTTTCTCTGGGGCCAACGTCCTGACTTTC CASSPEGQAFSGANVLTF
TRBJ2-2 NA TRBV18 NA TGTGCCAGCTCACCTCGGACAGTAAACACCGGGGAGCTGTTTTTT CASSPRTVNTGELFF
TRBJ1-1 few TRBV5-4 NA TGTGCCAGCAGTTCCCGGTTCACTGAAGCTTTCTTT CASSSRFTEAFF
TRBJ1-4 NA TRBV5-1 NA TGCGCCAGCAGCGCCGAAGCGCAGCTTAATGAAAAACTGTTTTTT CASSAEAQLNEKLFF
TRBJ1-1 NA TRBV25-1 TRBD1 TGTGCCAGCAGTGTACCGACCGGGACAGGGGAAACTTTCTTT CASSVPTGTGETFF
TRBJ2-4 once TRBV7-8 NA TGTGCCAGCAGCAAGGAGGTGGTGGGGGACATTCAGTACTTC CASSKEVVGDIQYF
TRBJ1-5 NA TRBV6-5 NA TGTGCCAGCAGTTACCGGCAGGGGATTCAGCCCCAGCATTTT CASSYRQGIQPQHF
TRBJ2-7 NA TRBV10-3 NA TGTGCCATCAGTAATTTCAACTCCTACGAGCAGTACTTC CAISNFNSYEQYF
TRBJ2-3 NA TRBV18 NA TGTGCCAGCCACACGCGGATTCAGGGGCCCACAGATACGCAGTATTTT CASHTRIQGPTDTQYF
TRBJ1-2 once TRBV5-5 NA TGTGCCAGCAGCTTGGCTGGCAGCCAAAACTATGGCTACACCTTC CASSLAGSQNYGYTF
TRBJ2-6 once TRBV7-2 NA TGTGCCAGCAGCTTACTGGGTGCAGGGGCCAACGTCCTGACTTTC CASSLLGAGANVLTF
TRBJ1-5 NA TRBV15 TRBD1 TGTGCCACCAGCAGAGGGAGGGGGACAGGTGGCAATCAGCCCCAGCATTTT CATSRGRGTGGNQPQHF
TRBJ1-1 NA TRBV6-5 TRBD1 TGTGCCAGCAGTCGACAGGGCGCGTACACTGAAGCTTTCTTT CASSRQGAYTEAFF
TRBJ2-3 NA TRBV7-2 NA TGTGCCAGCAGCTTCCTCACCAGCCGGACCGATACGCAGTATTTT CASSFLTSRTDTQYF
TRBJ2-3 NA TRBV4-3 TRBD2 TGCGCCAGCAGCTTTTCTAGCGGGAGCCGCGGAGATACGCAGTATTTT CASSFSSGSRGDTQYF
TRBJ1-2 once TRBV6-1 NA TGTGCCAGCAGTGAATTGGTCCCACCCAGGGATGAGGGCTACACCTTC CASSELVPPRDEGYTF
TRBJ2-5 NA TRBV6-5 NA TGTGCCAGCAAAGGCCCGGTGGGAGAGACCCAGTACTTC CASKGPVGETQYF
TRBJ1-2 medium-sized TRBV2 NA TGTGCCAGCAGTACCCCGGTCCCGGACGACTATGGCTACACCTTC CASSTPVPDDYGYTF
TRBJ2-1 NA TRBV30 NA TGTGCCTGGAGTGTAAGAGGGAACTACAATGAGCAGTTCTTC CAWSVRGNYNEQFF
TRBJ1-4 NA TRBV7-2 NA TGTGCCAGCAGCGCCCCGTCCAGGGGCGAGGAAAAACTGTTTTTT CASSAPSRGEEKLFF
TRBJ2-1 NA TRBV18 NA TGTGCCAGCTCACCACCGTCAGGAAACAATGAGCAGTTCTTC CASSPPSGNNEQFF